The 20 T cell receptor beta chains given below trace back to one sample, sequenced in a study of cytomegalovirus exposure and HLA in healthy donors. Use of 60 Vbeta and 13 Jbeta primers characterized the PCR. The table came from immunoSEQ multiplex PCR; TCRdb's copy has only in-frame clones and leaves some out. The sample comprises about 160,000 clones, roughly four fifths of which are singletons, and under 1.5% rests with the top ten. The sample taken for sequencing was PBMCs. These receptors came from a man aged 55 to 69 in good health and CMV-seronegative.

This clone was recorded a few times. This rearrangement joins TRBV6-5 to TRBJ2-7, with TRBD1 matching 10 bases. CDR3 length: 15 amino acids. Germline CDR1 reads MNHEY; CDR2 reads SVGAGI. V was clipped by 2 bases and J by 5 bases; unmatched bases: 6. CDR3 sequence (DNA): TGTGCCAGCAGTTACAGGGGACAGGGGACCCACGAGCAGTACTTC. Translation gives CASSYRGQGTHEQYF.

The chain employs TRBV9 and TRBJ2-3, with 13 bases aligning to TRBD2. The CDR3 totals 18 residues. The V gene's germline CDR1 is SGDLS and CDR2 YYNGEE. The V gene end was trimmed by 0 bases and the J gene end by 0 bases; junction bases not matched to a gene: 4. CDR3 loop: CASSVGTSGRASTDTQYF. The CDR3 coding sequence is TGTGCCAGCAGCGTAGGAACTAGCGGGAGGGCTAGCACAGATACGCAGTATTTT. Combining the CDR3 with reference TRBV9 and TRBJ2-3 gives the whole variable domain DSGVTQTPKHLITATGQRVTLRCSPRSGDLSVYWYQQSLDQGLQFLIQYYNGEERAKGNILERFSAQQFPDLHSELNLSSLELGDSALYFCASSVGTSGRASTDTQYFGPGTRLTVL.

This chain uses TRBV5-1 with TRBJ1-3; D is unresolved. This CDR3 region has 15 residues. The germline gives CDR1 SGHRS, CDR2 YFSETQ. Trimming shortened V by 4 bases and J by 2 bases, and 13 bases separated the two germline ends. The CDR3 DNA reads TGCGCCAGCAGCCCGGGTAGAAGGCCTGGAAACACCATATATTTT. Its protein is CASSPGRRPGNTIYF.

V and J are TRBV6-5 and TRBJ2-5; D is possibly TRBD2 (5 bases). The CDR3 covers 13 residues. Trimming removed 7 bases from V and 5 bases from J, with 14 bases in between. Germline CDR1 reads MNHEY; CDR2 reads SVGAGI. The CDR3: CASKDGVLETQYF. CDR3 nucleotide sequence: TGTGCCAGCAAGGACGGGGTCCTGGAGACCCAGTACTTC.

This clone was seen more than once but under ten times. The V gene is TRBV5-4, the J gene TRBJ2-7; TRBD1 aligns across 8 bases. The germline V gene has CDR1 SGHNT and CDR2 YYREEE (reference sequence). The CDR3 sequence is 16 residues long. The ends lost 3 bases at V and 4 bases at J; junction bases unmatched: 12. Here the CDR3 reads CASSSYMTGERYEQYF. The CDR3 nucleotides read TGTGCCAGCAGCTCGTACATGACAGGGGAGAGGTACGAGCAGTACTTC.

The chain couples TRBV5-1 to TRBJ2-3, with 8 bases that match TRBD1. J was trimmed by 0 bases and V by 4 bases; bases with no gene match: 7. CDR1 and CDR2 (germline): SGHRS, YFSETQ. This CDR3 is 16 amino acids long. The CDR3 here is CASSRRTGTSTDTQYF. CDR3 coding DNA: TGCGCCAGCAGCCGCCGGACAGGGACGAGCACAGATACGCAGTATTTT.

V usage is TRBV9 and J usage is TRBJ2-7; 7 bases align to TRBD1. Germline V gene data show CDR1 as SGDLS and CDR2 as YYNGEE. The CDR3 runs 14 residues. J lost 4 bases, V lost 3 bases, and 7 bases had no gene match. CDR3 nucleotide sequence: TGTGCCAGCAGCGCGTTACAGGGGACGTACGAGCAGTACTTC. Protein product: CASSALQGTYEQYF.

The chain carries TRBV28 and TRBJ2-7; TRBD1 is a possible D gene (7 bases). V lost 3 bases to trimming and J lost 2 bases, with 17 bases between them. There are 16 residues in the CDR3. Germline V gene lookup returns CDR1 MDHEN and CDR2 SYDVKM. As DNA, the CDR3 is TGTGCCAGCAGTTTTCAGGGGGGCGGGATAACCTACGAGCAGTACTTC. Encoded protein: CASSFQGGGITYEQYF.

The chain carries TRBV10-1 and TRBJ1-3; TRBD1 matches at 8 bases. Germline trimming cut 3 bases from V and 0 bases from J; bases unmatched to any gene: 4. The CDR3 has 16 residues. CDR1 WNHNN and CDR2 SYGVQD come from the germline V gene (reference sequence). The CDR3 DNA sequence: TGCGCCAGCAGTGACCCAGGGGGCAACTCTGGAAACACCATATATTTT. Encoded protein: CASSDPGGNSGNTIYF.

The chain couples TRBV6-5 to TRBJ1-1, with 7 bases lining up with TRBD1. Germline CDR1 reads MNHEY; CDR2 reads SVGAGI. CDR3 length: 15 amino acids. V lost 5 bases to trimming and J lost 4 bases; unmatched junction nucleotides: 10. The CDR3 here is CASSRQGQGSTEAFF. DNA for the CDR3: TGTGCCAGCAGTAGACAGGGCCAGGGGAGCACTGAAGCTTTCTTT.

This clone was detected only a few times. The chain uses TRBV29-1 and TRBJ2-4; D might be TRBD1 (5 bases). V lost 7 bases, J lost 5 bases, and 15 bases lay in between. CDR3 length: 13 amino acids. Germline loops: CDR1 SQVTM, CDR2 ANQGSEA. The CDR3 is CSAAELQENIQYF. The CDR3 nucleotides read TGCAGCGCCGCCGAGCTACAGGAAAACATTCAGTACTTC.

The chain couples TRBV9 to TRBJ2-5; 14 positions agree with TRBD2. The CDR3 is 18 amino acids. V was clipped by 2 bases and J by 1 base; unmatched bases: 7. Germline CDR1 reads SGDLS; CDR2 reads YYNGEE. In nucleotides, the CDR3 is TGTGCCAGCAGCGTCGGACTAGCGGGAGGAGGGGGCCAAGAGACCCAGTACTTC. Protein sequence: CASSVGLAGGGGQETQYF. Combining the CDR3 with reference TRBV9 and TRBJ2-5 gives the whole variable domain DSGVTQTPKHLITATGQRVTLRCSPRSGDLSVYWYQQSLDQGLQFLIQYYNGEERAKGNILERFSAQQFPDLHSELNLSSLELGDSALYFCASSVGLAGGGGQETQYFGPGTRLLVL.

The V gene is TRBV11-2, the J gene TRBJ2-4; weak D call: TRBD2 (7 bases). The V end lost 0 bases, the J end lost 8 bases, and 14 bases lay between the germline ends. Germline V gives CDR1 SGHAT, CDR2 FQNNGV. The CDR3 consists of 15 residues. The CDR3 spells CASSLEGGGGDIQYF. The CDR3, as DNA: TGTGCCAGCAGCTTAGAAGGGGGAGGGGGGGACATTCAGTACTTC.

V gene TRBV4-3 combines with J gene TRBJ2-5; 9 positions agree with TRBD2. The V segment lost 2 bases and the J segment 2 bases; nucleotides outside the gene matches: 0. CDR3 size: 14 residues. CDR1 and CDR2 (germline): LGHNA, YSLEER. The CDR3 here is CASSQLAGQETQYF. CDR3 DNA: TGCGCCAGCAGCCAACTAGCGGGACAAGAGACCCAGTACTTC.

For the CDR3, the DNA is TGTGCCAGCAGCTTAGGCCCTTGGGGGCATGAAAAACTGTTTTTT. The encoded protein is CASSLGPWGHEKLFF. The chain has TRBV7-9 and TRBJ1-4, with D possibly being TRBD1 (6 bases). V dropped 1 base and J dropped 6 bases, with 12 bases sitting between them. CDR3 length: 15 amino acids. Germline V gene lookup returns CDR1 SEHNR and CDR2 FQNEAQ (reference sequence).

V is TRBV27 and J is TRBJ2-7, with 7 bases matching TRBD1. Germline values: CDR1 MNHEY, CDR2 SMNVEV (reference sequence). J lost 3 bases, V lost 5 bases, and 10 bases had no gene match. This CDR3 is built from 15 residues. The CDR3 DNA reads TGTGCCAGCAGTCCCCAGACAGGGAGTAGCTACGAGCAGTACTTC. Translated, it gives CASSPQTGSSYEQYF.

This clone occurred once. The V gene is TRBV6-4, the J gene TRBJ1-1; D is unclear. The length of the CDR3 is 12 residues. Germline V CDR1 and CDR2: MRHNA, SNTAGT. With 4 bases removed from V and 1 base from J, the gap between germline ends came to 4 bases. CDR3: CASSVENTEAFF. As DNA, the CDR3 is TGTGCCAGCAGTGTAGAGAACACTGAAGCTTTCTTT.

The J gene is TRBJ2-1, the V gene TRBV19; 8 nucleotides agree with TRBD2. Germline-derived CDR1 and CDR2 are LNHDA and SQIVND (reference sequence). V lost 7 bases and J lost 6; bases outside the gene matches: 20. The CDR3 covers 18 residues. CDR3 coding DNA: TGTGCCAGTACCACTAGGGGCTACGGGGGGGCAAATGGCAATGAGCAGTTCTTC. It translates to CASTTRGYGGANGNEQFF.

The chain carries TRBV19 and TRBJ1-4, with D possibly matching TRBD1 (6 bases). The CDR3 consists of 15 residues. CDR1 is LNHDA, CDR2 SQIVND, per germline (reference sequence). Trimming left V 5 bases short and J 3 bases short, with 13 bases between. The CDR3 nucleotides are TGTGCCAGTAGTGCGTTCAGACAGGCTAATGAAAAACTGTTTTTT. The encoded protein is CASSAFRQANEKLFF.

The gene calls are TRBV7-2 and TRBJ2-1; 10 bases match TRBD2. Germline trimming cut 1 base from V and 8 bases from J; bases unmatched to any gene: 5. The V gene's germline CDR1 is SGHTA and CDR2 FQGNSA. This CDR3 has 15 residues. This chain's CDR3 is CASSLGLAGGHEQFF. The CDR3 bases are TGTGCCAGCAGCTTAGGCTTAGCGGGGGGCCATGAGCAGTTCTTC.